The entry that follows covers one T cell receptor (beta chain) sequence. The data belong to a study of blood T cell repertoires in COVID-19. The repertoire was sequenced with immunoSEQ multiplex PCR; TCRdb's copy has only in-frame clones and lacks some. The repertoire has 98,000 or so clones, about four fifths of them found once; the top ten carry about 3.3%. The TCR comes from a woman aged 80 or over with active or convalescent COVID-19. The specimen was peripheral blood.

CDR3 coding DNA: TGTGCCAGCACTCGGGGGGATAATTCACCCCTCCACTTT. Protein product: CASTRGDNSPLHF. This chain connects TRBV9 to TRBJ1-6, with D possibly being TRBD1 (5 bases). Trimming stripped 6 bases from V and 5 bases from J, with 9 bases between. Germline V gene lookup returns CDR1 SGDLS and CDR2 YYNGEE. The CDR3 is made up of 13 amino acids.